This T cell receptor (beta chain) was recovered during a study of blood T cell repertoires in COVID-19. Across the study: Acute and convalescent COVID-19 samples came from the United States, Italy and Spain. PBMCs, B-cell-depleted T cells, or T cells provided the cDNA or gDNA that made up the material.

Original methodology: For nucleated cells, counts were estimated from reference gene primer amplification. Some clones are missing from TCRdb's copy, which holds only in-frame ones; the method was immunoSEQ multiplex PCR. That table is the source of V, J and clone size, and D and trimming were worked out from the DNA. This table holds tens of thousands of clones, about 89% found once. This CDR3 region has 14 residues. Trimming took 8 bases from V and 6 from J; bases not matched to a gene: 7. Germline loops: CDR1 MDHEN, CDR2 SYDVKM. The origin of this receptor is a man aged 55 to 69 with acute or convalescent COVID-19. The specimen was peripheral blood. The chain uses TRBV28 and TRBJ1-5; 10 bases fit TRBD1. CDR3 nucleotide sequence: TGTGCCAGCCGGACAGGGGGAGAGGTTCAGCCCCAGCATTTT. Protein product: CASRTGGEVQPQHF.